The sample holds a few counts of the clone carrying this TCR beta chain. Per the germline V gene, CDR1 is SGHTA and CDR2 is FQGTGA. V was clipped by 4 bases and J by 7 bases, with 16 bases between them. The CDR3 sequence is 14 residues long. These data are taken from a study of cytomegalovirus exposure and HLA in healthy donors. Vbeta (60) and Jbeta (13) primers were used in the PCR. Method: immunoSEQ multiplex PCR; TCRdb's copy keeps in-frame clones and lacks some. The table has about 160,000 clones, approximately 75% seen once. The specimen sequenced was PBMCs. The chain recombines TRBV7-3 with TRBJ1-1; the D gene is possibly TRBD1 (6 bases). The sequence derives from a man under 40 in good health and CMV-seropositive. In DNA, the CDR3 is TGTGCCAGCAGCTCCACGGACAGAAAAAGTGAAGCTTTCTTT. Protein: CASSSTDRKSEAFF.